This T cell receptor beta chain was obtained from a study of identical twins. Trimming cost V 7 bases and J 8 bases; bases outside gene matches: 5. Germline CDR1 SNHLY, CDR2 FYNNEI. The CDR3 sequence is 12 residues long. This clonotype appeared many times. Antigen unknown. Study-level findings and limits: It was possible that invariant MAIT and iNKT cells partly confounded the zero-insertion analyses. Modelling approaches yielded underestimates of out-of-frame TCR alpha sharing between monozygotic twins.

A universal primer site was added by template switching, and unique molecular identifiers were carried by the cDNA. In TCRdb, the 5' RACE reads were re-called with MiXCR into one record per CDR3 protein. The sample carries about 500,000 distinct CDR3 sequences, approximately 15% recorded once. Healthy Caucasians made up all donors. This same sample was also part of a study on yellow fever vaccine responses in identical twins.

Source material: CD4+ T cells sorted from blood. The chain carries TRBV2 and TRBJ2-4; 7 nucleotides align to TRBD1. The TCR comes from a woman under 30 in good health. The CDR3 nucleotides read TGTGCCAGCACCGACAGGGTGGACATTCAGTACTTC. It yields the protein CASTDRVDIQYF.